A selection of T cell receptor beta chains follows, all from one sample in a study of T cell responses to AZD1222 COVID-19 vaccine. The repertoire was sequenced with immunoSEQ multiplex PCR; TCRdb's copy has only in-frame clones and lacks some. This table has about 160,000 clones, roughly 90% appearing once. Sequences were derived from peripheral blood, sampled 28 days after the second AZD1222 dose. The receptors here all came from an adult who received the AZD1222 COVID-19 vaccine. CDR3s include the opening cysteine and the closing phenylalanine or tryptophan. Each record gives: clone size, V gene, D gene, J gene, CDR3 DNA, CDR3 protein. The D gene is left open where the match is weak. Clone size, where shown, is once, few, many, or a class for clones that have expanded.

abundance: NA; v_gene: TRBV5-5; d_gene: TRBD1; j_gene: TRBJ1-1; CDR3nt: TGTGCCAGCAGCAGGGGGACAGGGCTAAGTGGGGACACTGAAGCTTTCTTT; CDR3aa: CASSRGTGLSGDTEAFF
abundance: NA; v_gene: TRBV30; d_gene: TRBD1; j_gene: TRBJ1-2; CDR3nt: TGTGCCCGACAGGGGGGCTACACCTTC; CDR3aa: CARQGGYTF
abundance: NA; v_gene: TRBV10-3; d_gene: NA; j_gene: TRBJ2-1; CDR3nt: TGTGCCATCAGTGAGTCATTTAGAGGCAATGAGCAGTTCTTC; CDR3aa: CAISESFRGNEQFF
abundance: NA; v_gene: TRBV5-1; d_gene: TRBD2; j_gene: TRBJ2-3; CDR3nt: TGCGCCAGCAGCTTTTCCGGTGGACTAGCGACCCTCACAGATACGCAGTATTTT; CDR3aa: CASSFSGGLATLTDTQYF
abundance: NA; v_gene: TRBV3-1/TRBV3-2; d_gene: NA; j_gene: TRBJ1-1; CDR3nt: TGTGCCAGCAGCCGACATACAGTGAACACTGAAGCTTTCTTT; CDR3aa: CASSRHTVNTEAFF
abundance: NA; v_gene: TRBV7-9; d_gene: NA; j_gene: TRBJ1-6; CDR3nt: TGTGCCAGCATTCCCAGCTCCTATAATTCACCCCTCCACTTT; CDR3aa: CASIPSSYNSPLHF
abundance: NA; v_gene: TRBV6-1; d_gene: NA; j_gene: TRBJ1-1; CDR3nt: TGTGCCAGCAGTGAATATAGTCTGAACACTGAAGCTTTCTTT; CDR3aa: CASSEYSLNTEAFF
abundance: NA; v_gene: TRBV5-1; d_gene: NA; j_gene: TRBJ2-7; CDR3nt: TGCGCCAGCAGCTTAGGGACAACCTACGAGCAGTACTTC; CDR3aa: CASSLGTTYEQYF
abundance: once; v_gene: TRBV11-3; d_gene: TRBD1; j_gene: TRBJ1-2; CDR3nt: TGTGCCAGCAGCTTTACAGGGGGCTTTGGCTACACCTTC; CDR3aa: CASSFTGGFGYTF
abundance: NA; v_gene: TRBV12-3/TRBV12-4; d_gene: NA; j_gene: TRBJ1-1; CDR3nt: TGTGCCAGCAGTTTTGGGCAGAACACTGAAGCTTTCTTT; CDR3aa: CASSFGQNTEAFF
abundance: NA; v_gene: TRBV6-5; d_gene: NA; j_gene: TRBJ1-2; CDR3nt: TGTGCCAGCAGGTCCCGCGGGGGGGAAATAGGTGGCTACACCTTC; CDR3aa: CASRSRGGEIGGYTF
abundance: NA; v_gene: TRBV30; d_gene: NA; j_gene: TRBJ1-4; CDR3nt: TGTGCCTGGAGTCGGACGGGGAATAATGAAAAACTGTTTTTT; CDR3aa: CAWSRTGNNEKLFF
abundance: NA; v_gene: TRBV30; d_gene: NA; j_gene: TRBJ1-3; CDR3nt: TGTGCCTGGAGTGTAGGGGGACCGGCGGGAAACACCATATATTTT; CDR3aa: CAWSVGGPAGNTIYF
abundance: NA; v_gene: TRBV30; d_gene: NA; j_gene: TRBJ1-2; CDR3nt: TGTGCCTGGAGTGTAGGGAGGCCTTACAACTATGGCTACACCTTC; CDR3aa: CAWSVGRPYNYGYTF
abundance: NA; v_gene: TRBV19; d_gene: TRBD1; j_gene: TRBJ2-5; CDR3nt: TGTGCCAGTAGGCTGCAGGGGGCGGCCCAAGAGACCCAGTACTTC; CDR3aa: CASRLQGAAQETQYF
abundance: NA; v_gene: TRBV6-5; d_gene: NA; j_gene: TRBJ1-4; CDR3nt: TGTGCCAGCAGTCTTCACAGGGCTGCCGATGAAAAACTGTTTTTT; CDR3aa: CASSLHRAADEKLFF
abundance: NA; v_gene: TRBV7-9; d_gene: NA; j_gene: TRBJ2-3; CDR3nt: TGTGCCAGCAGCTGGGACCCCACAGATACGCAGTATTTT; CDR3aa: CASSWDPTDTQYF
abundance: NA; v_gene: TRBV9; d_gene: NA; j_gene: TRBJ1-2; CDR3nt: TGTGCCAGCAGCATGGGGACACCCTATGGCTACACCTTC; CDR3aa: CASSMGTPYGYTF
abundance: NA; v_gene: TRBV3-1/TRBV3-2; d_gene: NA; j_gene: TRBJ1-6; CDR3nt: TGTGCCAGCAGCCAGGGGGCACCCCTCCACTTT; CDR3aa: CASSQGAPLHF
abundance: NA; v_gene: TRBV4-1; d_gene: NA; j_gene: TRBJ2-2; CDR3nt: TGCGCCAGCAGCCAAGTTGAAGCGGGCGGGGAGCTGTTTTTT; CDR3aa: CASSQVEAGGELFF
abundance: NA; v_gene: TRBV5-4; d_gene: NA; j_gene: TRBJ1-2; CDR3nt: TGTGCCAGCAGCCGCTCAACCGGAGGCTATGGCTACACCTTC; CDR3aa: CASSRSTGGYGYTF
abundance: NA; v_gene: TRBV30; d_gene: NA; j_gene: TRBJ1-2; CDR3nt: TGTGCCTGGAGGGGTGGGATGGAGTGGATGGGAAGAGGCTACACCTTC; CDR3aa: CAWRGGMEWMGRGYTF
abundance: NA; v_gene: TRBV6-4; d_gene: TRBD2; j_gene: TRBJ2-3; CDR3nt: TGTGCCAGCAGTGACTCGACTAGCGGGGGCACAGATACGCAGTATTTT; CDR3aa: CASSDSTSGGTDTQYF
abundance: NA; v_gene: TRBV12-5; d_gene: NA; j_gene: TRBJ1-2; CDR3nt: TGTGCTAGTGGTTTGGACGGTGCCCCTATTCGCTACACCTTC; CDR3aa: CASGLDGAPIRYTF
abundance: few; v_gene: TRBV15; d_gene: NA; j_gene: TRBJ1-5; CDR3nt: TGTGCCACCAGCAGAGATAGAGGCGGATACAATCAGCCCCAGCATTTT; CDR3aa: CATSRDRGGYNQPQHF
abundance: NA; v_gene: TRBV7-2; d_gene: NA; j_gene: TRBJ2-1; CDR3nt: TGTGCCAGCAGCCGGACAACTTTTGGGAATGAGCAGTTCTTC; CDR3aa: CASSRTTFGNEQFF
abundance: NA; v_gene: TRBV4-2; d_gene: NA; j_gene: TRBJ1-4; CDR3nt: TGTGCCAGCAGCCAAGTGGTCAGCCACGAAAATGAAAAACTGTTTTTT; CDR3aa: CASSQVVSHENEKLFF
abundance: NA; v_gene: TRBV2; d_gene: TRBD1; j_gene: TRBJ1-6; CDR3nt: TGTGCCAGCAGAAAAGGACAGGGGGCTTCACCCCTCCACTTT; CDR3aa: CASRKGQGASPLHF